This is a list of T cell receptor beta chains from one sample in a study of tumor-infiltrating lymphocytes in localized non-small cell lung cancer. Repertoires were generated with immunoSEQ multiplex PCR, while TCRdb's copy carries only in-frame clones and drops some. The sample lists a few thousand clones; approximately 95% were seen once. The specimen was uninvolved lung tissue not adjacent to the tumor. These receptors were taken from a human donor with non-small cell lung cancer. Both conserved end residues are part of each CDR3. D genes are given only for firm matches. Some rows have no size entry. The others give once, few or many, or a class for an expanded clone.

j_gene,abundance,d_gene,v_gene,CDR3nt,CDR3aa
TRBJ2-3,-,-,TRBV6-5,TGTGCCAGCAGTCCGACGGGGCTAAGCACAGATACGCAGTATTTT,CASSPTGLSTDTQYF
TRBJ1-1,-,TRBD1,TRBV18,TGTGCCAGCTCACCTCAACAGGGGGACACTGAAGCTTTCTTT,CASSPQQGDTEAFF
TRBJ2-3,once,-,TRBV9,TGTGCCAGCAGCGTAACCGGCACAGATACGCAGTATTTT,CASSVTGTDTQYF
TRBJ1-5,-,-,TRBV5-1,TGCGCCAGCAGCCCAGACAGCTCCAATCAGCCCCAGCATTTT,CASSPDSSNQPQHF
TRBJ2-7,-,-,TRBV2,TGTGCCAGCATGATTAGCGGCACCTACGAGCAGTACTTC,CASMISGTYEQYF
TRBJ1-1,-,-,TRBV27,TGTGCCAGCAGTCCCACGGCGGGGCAAACTGAAGCTTTCTTT,CASSPTAGQTEAFF
TRBJ2-1,-,TRBD2,TRBV2,TGTGCCAGCAGGCAGGTTGCGGGGGGCAGTGAGCAGTTCTTC,CASRQVAGGSEQFF
TRBJ2-1,-,TRBD2,TRBV11-2,TGTGCCAGCAGCCATAGCGGGGGGGCGGATGAGCAGTTCTTC,CASSHSGGADEQFF
TRBJ2-7,-,-,TRBV7-9,TGTGCCAGCAGCTTAATTCCGGGAACCTACGAGCAGTACTTC,CASSLIPGTYEQYF
TRBJ2-5,-,-,TRBV29-1,TGCAGCGTTGAAGCCCTTCTCCAGGAGACCCAGTACTTC,CSVEALLQETQYF
TRBJ2-3,-,-,TRBV7-2,TGTGCCAGCAGCTTAGCGAACACAGATACGCAGTATTTT,CASSLANTDTQYF
TRBJ2-2,-,-,TRBV7-7,TGTGCCAGCAGCGCGACTCAAACCGGGGAGCTGTTTTTT,CASSATQTGELFF
TRBJ1-1,-,TRBD1,TRBV29-1,TGCAGCGTTGGGGGGACAGTCTCGAACACTGAAGCTTTCTTT,CSVGGTVSNTEAFF
TRBJ2-7,-,TRBD2,TRBV6-1,TGTGCCAGCTGGAGCGGGGGGCCGCACTACGAGCAGTACTTC,CASWSGGPHYEQYF